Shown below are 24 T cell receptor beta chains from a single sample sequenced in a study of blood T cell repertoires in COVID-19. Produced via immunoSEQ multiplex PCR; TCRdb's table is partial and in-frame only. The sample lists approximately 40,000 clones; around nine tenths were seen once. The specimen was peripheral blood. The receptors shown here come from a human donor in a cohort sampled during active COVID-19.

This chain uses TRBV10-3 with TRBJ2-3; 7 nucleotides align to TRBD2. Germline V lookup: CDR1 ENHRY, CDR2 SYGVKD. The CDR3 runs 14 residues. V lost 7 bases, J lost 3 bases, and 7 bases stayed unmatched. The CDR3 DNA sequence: TGTGCCATCACAGCAGGGCGGGGGACAGATACGCAGTATTTT. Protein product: CAITAGRGTDTQYF.

The CDR3 is CSVGGTGGTGELFF. DNA for the CDR3: TGCAGCGTTGGAGGGACAGGTGGGACCGGGGAGCTGTTTTTT. The genes are TRBV29-1 and TRBJ2-2; 8 bases line up with TRBD1. This CDR3 has 14 residues. V was pared by 4 bases and J by 5 bases, with 6 bases of the junction left unmatched. The germline V gene encodes CDR1 SQVTM and CDR2 ANQGSEA.

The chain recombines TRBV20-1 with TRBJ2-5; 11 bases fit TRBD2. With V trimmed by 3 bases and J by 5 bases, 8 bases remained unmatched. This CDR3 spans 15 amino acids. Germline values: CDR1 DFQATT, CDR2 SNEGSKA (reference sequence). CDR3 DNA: TGCAGTGCTAGTCCTAGCGGGGGGACGGTTGAGACCCAGTACTTC. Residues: CSASPSGGTVETQYF.

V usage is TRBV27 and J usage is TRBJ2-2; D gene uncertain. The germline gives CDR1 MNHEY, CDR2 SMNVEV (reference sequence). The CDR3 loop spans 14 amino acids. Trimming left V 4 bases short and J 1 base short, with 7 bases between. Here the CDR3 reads CASSYSLNTGELFF. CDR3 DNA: TGTGCCAGCAGTTACAGTTTGAACACCGGGGAGCTGTTTTTT.

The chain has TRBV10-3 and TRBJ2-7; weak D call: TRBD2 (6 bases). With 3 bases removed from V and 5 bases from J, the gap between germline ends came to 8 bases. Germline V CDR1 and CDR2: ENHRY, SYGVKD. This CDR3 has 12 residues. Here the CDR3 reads CAISDWGDEQYF. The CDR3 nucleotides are TGTGCCATCAGTGATTGGGGGGACGAGCAGTACTTC.

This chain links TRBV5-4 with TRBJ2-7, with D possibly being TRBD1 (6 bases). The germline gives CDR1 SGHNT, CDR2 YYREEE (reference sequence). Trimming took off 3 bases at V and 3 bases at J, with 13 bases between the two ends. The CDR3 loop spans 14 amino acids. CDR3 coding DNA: TGTGCCAGCAGCTGGGGGCCTCGAGACTACGAGCAGTACTTC. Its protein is CASSWGPRDYEQYF.

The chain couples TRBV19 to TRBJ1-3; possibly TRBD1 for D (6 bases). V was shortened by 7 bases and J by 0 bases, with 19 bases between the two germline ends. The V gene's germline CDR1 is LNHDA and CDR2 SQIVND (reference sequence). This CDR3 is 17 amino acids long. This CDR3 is CASIRAGGASSGNTIYF. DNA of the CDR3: TGTGCCAGTATTCGCGCGGGGGGGGCCAGCTCTGGAAACACCATATATTTT.

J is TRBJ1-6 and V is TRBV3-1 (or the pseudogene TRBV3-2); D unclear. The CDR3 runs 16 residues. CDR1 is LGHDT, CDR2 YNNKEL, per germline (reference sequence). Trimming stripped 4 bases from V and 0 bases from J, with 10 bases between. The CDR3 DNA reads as TGTGCCAGCAGCCCCCCGAGGAGCTCCTATAATTCACCCCTCCACTTT. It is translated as CASSPPRSSYNSPLHF.

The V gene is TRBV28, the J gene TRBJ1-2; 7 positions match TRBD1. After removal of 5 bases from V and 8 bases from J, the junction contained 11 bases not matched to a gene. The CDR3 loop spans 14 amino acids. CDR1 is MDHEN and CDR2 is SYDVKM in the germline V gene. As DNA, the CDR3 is TGTGCCAGCAGTCTAACCGGGACAGACCGAGGCTACACCTTC. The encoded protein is CASSLTGTDRGYTF.

Here the CDR3 DNA reads TGTGCCAGCAGCCAACAGGGGGCATCCTACGAGCAGTACTTC. Translating gives CASSQQGASYEQYF. The chain combines TRBV3-1 (or the pseudogene TRBV3-2) with TRBJ2-7; the match to TRBD1 covers 8 bases. CDR1 is LGHDT, CDR2 YNNKEL, per germline (reference sequence). There are 14 residues in the CDR3. Trimming at V came to 2 bases and at J to 1 base, leaving 1 base not matched to a gene.

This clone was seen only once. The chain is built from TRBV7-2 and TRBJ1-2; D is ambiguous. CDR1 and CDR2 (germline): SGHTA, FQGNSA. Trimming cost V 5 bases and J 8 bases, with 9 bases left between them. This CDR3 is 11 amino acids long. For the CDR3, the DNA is TGTGCCAGCAGCCTAATTTACGGCTACACCTTC. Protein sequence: CASSLIYGYTF.

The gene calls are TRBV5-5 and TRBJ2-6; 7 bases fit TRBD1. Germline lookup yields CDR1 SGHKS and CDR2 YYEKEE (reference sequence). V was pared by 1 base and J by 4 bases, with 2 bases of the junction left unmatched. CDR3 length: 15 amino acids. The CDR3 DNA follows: TGTGCCAGCAGCTTGACAGGGGAAGGGGCCAACGTCCTGACTTTC. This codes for CASSLTGEGANVLTF.

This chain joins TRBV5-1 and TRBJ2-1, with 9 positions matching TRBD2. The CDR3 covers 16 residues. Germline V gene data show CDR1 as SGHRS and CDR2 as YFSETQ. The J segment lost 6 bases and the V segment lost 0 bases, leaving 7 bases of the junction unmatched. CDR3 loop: CASSLAGGGAVNEQFF. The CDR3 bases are TGCGCCAGCAGCTTGGCGGGCGGGGGGGCGGTCAATGAGCAGTTCTTC.

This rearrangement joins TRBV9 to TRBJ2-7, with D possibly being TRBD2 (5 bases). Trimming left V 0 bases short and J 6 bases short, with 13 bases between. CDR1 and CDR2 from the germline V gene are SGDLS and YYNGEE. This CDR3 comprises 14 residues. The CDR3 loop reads CASSVDPGSREQYF. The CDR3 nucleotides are TGTGCCAGCAGCGTAGATCCGGGGTCGCGCGAGCAGTACTTC.

The CDR3 loop is CASSSGLAGVEQYF. CDR3 nucleotides: TGTGCCAGCAGCTCGGGACTAGCGGGAGTTGAGCAGTACTTC. The chain carries TRBV11-3 and TRBJ2-7; 14 bases agree with TRBD2. Losses at the gene ends were 4 bases for V and 7 bases for J; bases not matched to a gene: 3. CDR1 is SGHNT, CDR2 YENEEA, per germline. The CDR3 is made up of 14 amino acids. The full variable domain, in which reference TRBV11-3 and TRBJ2-7 provide the parts outside the CDR3, is EAGVVQSPRYKIIEKKQPVAFWCNPISGHNTLYWYLQNLGQGPELLIRYENEEAVDDSQLPKDRFSAERLKGVDSTLKIQPAELGDSAVYLCASSSGLAGVEQYFGPGTRLTVT.

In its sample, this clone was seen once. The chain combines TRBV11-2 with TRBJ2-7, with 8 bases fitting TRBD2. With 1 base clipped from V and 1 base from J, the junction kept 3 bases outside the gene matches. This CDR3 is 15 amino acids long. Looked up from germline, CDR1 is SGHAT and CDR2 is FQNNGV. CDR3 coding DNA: TGTGCCAGCAGCTTAGCGGGAGGGAAATCCTACGAGCAGTACTTC. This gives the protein CASSLAGGKSYEQYF.

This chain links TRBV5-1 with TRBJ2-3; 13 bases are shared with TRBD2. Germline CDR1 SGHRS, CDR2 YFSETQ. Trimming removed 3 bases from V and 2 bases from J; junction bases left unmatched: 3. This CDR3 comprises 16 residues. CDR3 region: CASSSGLAGDTDTQYF. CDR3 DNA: TGCGCCAGCAGCTCCGGACTAGCGGGGGACACAGATACGCAGTATTTT.

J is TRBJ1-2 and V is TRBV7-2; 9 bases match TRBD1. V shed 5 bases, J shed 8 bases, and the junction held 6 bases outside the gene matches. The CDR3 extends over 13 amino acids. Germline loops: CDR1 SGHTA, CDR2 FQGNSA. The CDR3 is CASSPDRGEGYTF. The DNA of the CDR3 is TGTGCCAGCAGCCCCGACAGGGGGGAGGGCTACACCTTC. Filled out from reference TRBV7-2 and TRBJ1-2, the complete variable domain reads GAGVSQSPSNKVTEKGKDVELRCDPISGHTALYWYRQSLGQGLEFLIYFQGNSAPDKSGLPSDRFSAERTGGSVSTLTIQRTQQEDSAVYLCASSPDRGEGYTFGSGTRLTVV.

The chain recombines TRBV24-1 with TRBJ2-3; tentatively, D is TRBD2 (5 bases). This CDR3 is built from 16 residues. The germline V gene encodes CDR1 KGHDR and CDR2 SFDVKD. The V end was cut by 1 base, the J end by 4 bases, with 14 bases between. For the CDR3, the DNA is TGTGCCACCAGTGATTTCGCGGGTGAAAGGGCAGATACGCAGTATTTT. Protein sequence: CATSDFAGERADTQYF.

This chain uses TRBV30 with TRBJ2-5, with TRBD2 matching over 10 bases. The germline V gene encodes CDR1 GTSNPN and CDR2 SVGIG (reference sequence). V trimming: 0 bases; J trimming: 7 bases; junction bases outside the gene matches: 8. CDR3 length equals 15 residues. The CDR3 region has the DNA TGTGCCTGGAGTGTAAGGGCTAGCGGGGGCTTGACCCAGTACTTC. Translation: CAWSVRASGGLTQYF.

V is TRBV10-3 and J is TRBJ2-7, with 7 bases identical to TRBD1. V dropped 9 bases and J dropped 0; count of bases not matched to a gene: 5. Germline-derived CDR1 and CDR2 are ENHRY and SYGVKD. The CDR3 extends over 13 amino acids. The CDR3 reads CAISTGPSYEQYF. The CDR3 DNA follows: TGTGCCATTTCGACAGGGCCCTCCTACGAGCAGTACTTC.

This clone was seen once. CDR3 DNA: TGTGCCAGCAGCGTAGGGGTGACAGGCGGCGAAAAACTGTTTTTT. Its translation: CASSVGVTGGEKLFF. The J gene is TRBJ1-4, the V gene TRBV9; a possible D gene is TRBD1 (6 bases). With 0 bases removed from V and 8 bases from J, the gap between germline ends came to 14 bases. Germline V lookup: CDR1 SGDLS, CDR2 YYNGEE. The CDR3 runs 15 residues.

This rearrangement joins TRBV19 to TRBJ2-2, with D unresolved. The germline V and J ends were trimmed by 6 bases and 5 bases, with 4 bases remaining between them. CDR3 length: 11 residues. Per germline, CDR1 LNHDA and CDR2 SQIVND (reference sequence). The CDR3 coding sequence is TGTGCCAGTAGATATACCGGGGAGCTGTTTTTT. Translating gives CASRYTGELFF.

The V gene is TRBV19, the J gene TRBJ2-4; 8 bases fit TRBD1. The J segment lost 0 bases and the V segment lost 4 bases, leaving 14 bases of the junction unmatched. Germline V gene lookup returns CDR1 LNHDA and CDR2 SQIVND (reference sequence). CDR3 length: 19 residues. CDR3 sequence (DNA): TGTGCCAGTAGTACCCTCCGGGACAGGATTATACTAGCCAAAAACATTCAGTACTTC. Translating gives CASSTLRDRIILAKNIQYF. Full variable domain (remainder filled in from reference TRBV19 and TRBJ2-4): DGGITQSPKYLFRKEGQNVTLSCEQNLNHDAMYWYRQDPGQGLRLIYYSQIVNDFQKGDIAEGYSVSREKKESFPLTVTSAQKNPTAFYLCASSTLRDRIILAKNIQYFGAGTRLSVL.